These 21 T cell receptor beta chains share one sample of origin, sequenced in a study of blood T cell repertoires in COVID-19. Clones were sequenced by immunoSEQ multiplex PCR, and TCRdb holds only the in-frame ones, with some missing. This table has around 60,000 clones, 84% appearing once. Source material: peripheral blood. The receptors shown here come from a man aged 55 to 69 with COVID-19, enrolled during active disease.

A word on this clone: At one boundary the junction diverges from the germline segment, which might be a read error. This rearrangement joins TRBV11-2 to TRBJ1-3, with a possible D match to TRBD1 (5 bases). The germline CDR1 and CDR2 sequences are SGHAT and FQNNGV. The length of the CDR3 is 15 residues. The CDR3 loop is CASSFLGLTGNTTYF. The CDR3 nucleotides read TGTGCCAGCAGCTTTTTAGGGTTAACAGGAAACACCACATATTTT.

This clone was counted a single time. The CDR3 region is CASSQDRGKAIQYF. DNA for the CDR3: TGTGCCAGCTCACAAGACAGGGGAAAGGCCATTCAGTACTTC. V usage is TRBV18 and J usage is TRBJ2-4; TRBD1 aligns across 8 bases. Germline lookup yields CDR1 KGHSH and CDR2 LQKENI. CDR3 length equals 14 residues. V was clipped by 4 bases and J by 9 bases; unmatched bases: 8. The complete variable domain, with remaining parts taken from reference TRBV18 and TRBJ2-4, reads NAGVMQNPRHLVRRRGQEARLRCSPMKGHSHVYWYRQLPEEGLKFMVYLQKENIIDESGMPKERFSAEFPKEGPSILRIQQVVRGDSAAYFCASSQDRGKAIQYFGAGTRLSVL.

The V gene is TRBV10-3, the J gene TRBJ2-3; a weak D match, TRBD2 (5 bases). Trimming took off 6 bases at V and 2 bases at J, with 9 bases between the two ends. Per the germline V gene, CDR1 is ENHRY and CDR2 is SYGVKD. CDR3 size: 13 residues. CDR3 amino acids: CAISPDFTDTQYF. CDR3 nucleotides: TGTGCCATCAGCCCGGACTTCACAGATACGCAGTATTTT.

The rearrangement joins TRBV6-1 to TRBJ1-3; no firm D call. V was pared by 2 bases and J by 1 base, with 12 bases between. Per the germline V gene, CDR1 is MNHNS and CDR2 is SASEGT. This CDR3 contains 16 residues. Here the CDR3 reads CASSELGVGSGNTIYF. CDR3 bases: TGTGCCAGCAGTGAATTGGGAGTGGGGTCTGGAAACACCATATATTTT.

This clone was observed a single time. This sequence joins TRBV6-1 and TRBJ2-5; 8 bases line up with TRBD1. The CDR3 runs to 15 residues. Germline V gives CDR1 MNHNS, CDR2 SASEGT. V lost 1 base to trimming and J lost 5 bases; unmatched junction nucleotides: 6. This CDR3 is CASSEEGQVPETQYF. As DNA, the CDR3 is TGTGCCAGCAGTGAAGAGGGACAGGTTCCTGAGACCCAGTACTTC.

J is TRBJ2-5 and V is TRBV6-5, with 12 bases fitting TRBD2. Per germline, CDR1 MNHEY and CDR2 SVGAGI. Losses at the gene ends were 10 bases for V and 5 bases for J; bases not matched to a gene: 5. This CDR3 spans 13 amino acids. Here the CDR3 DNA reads TGTGCCATGAGACTAGCGGGAGATGAGACCCAGTACTTC. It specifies CAMRLAGDETQYF.

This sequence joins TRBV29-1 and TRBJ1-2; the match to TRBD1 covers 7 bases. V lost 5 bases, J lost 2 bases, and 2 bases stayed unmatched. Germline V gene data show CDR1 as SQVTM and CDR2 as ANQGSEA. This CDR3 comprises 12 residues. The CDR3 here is CSVTGANYGYTF. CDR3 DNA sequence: TGCAGCGTTACAGGGGCCAACTATGGCTACACCTTC.

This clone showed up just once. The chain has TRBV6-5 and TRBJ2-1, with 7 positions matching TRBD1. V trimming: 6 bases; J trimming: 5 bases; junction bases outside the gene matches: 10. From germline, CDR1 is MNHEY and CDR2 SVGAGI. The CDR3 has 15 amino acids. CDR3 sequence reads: CASRTAGTANNEQFF. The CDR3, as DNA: TGTGCCAGCAGAACTGCCGGGACAGCTAACAATGAGCAGTTCTTC.

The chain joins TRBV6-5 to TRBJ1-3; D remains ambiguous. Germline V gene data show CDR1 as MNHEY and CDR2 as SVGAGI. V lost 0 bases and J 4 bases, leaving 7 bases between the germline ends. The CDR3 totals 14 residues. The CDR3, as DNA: TGTGCCAGCAGTTACTCGGCGGGGGGAAACACCATATATTTT. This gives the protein CASSYSAGGNTIYF.

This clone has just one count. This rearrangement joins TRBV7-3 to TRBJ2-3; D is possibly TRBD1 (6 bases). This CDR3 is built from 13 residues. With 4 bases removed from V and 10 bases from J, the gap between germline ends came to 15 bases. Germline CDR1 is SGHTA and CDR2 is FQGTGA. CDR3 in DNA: TGTGCCAGCAGCTCGCAGGGGATTGGGCCGCAGTATTTT. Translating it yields CASSSQGIGPQYF.

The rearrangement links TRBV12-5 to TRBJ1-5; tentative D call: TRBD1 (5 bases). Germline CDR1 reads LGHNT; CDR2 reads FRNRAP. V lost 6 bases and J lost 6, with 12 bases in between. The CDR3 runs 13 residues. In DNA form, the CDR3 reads TGTGCTAGTGGGACAGAGTTTCGTCAGCCCCAGCATTTT. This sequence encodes CASGTEFRQPQHF.

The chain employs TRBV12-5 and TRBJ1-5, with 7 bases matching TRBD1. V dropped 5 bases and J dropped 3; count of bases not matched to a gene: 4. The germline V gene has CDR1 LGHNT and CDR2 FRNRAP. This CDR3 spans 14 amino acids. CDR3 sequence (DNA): TGTGCTAGTGGTCCTGGACAGGTCAATCAGCCCCAGCATTTT. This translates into CASGPGQVNQPQHF.

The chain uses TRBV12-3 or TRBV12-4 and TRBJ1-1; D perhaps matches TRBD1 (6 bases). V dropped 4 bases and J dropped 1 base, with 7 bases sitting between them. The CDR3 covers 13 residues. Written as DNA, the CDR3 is TGTGCCAGCAGTTCGGGACAGAACACTGAAGCTTTCTTT. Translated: CASSSGQNTEAFF.

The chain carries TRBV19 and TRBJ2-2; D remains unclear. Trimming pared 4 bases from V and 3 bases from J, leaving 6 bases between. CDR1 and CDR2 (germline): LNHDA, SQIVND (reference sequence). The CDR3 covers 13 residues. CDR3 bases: TGTGCCAGTAGTAAACATGACACCGGGGAGCTGTTTTTT. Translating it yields CASSKHDTGELFF. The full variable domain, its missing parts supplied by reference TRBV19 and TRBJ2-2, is DGGITQSPKYLFRKEGQNVTLSCEQNLNHDAMYWYRQDPGQGLRLIYYSQIVNDFQKGDIAEGYSVSREKKESFPLTVTSAQKNPTAFYLCASSKHDTGELFFGEGSRLTVL.

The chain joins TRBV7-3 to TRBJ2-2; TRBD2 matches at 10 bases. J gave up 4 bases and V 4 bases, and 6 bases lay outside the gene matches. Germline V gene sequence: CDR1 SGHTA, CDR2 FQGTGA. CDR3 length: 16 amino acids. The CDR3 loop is CASSSPSGSSTGELFF. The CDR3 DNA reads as TGTGCCAGCAGCTCCCCTAGCGGGAGTAGCACCGGGGAGCTGTTTTTT.

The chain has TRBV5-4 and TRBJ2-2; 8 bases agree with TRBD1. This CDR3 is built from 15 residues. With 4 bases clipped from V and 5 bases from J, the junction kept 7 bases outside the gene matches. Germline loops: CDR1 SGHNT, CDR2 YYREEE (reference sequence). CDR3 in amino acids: CASSPGQGGTGELFF. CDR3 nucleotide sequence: TGTGCCAGCAGCCCAGGACAGGGAGGAACCGGGGAGCTGTTTTTT.

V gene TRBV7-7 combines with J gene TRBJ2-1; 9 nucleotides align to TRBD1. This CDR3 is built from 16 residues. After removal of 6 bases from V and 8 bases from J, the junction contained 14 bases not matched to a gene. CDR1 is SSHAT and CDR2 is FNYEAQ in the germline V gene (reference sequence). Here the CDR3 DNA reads TGTGCCAGCAGTCCGGCCCGGGGACAGGGTGGAGATGAGCAGTTCTTC. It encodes CASSPARGQGGDEQFF.

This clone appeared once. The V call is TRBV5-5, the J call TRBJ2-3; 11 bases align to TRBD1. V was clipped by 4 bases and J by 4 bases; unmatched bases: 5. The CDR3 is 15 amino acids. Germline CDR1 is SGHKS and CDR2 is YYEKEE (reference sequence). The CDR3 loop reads CASSTRTGGADTQYF. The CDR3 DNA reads TGTGCCAGCAGCACAAGGACAGGGGGCGCAGATACGCAGTATTTT. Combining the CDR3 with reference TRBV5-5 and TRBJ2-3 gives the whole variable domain DAGVTQSPTHLIKTRGQQVTLRCSPISGHKSVSWYQQVLGQGPQFIFQYYEKEERGRGNFPDRFSARQFPNYSSELNVNALLLGDSALYLCASSTRTGGADTQYFGPGTRLTVL.

The CDR3 bases are TGTGCCAGTAGTATAGAAGTGGGACAGGACAATGAGCAGTTCTTC. As protein: CASSIEVGQDNEQFF. The V call is TRBV19, the J call TRBJ2-1; 8 bases line up with TRBD1. Germline assignment: CDR1 LNHDA and CDR2 SQIVND (reference sequence). Unmatched junction bases numbered 3, after V lost 0 bases and J lost 5 bases. The CDR3 spans 15 residues.

DNA for the CDR3: TGTGCCAGCAGGTGGACCCCATCGGGGGAGCAGTACTTC. Protein: CASRWTPSGEQYF. The chain links TRBV14 to TRBJ2-7; maybe TRBD2 (5 bases). Trimming left V 6 bases short and J 7 bases short, with 16 bases between. Germline CDR1 and CDR2: SGHDN and FVKESK. The CDR3 extends over 13 amino acids.

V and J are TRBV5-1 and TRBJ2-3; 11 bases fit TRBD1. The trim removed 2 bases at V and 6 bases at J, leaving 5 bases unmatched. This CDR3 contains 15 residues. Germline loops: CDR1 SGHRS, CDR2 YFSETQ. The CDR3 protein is CASSLQGQGEDTQYF. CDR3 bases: TGCGCCAGCAGCTTACAGGGACAGGGGGAGGATACGCAGTATTTT.